What follows is one T cell receptor (beta chain) and its context. The table came from immunoSEQ multiplex PCR; TCRdb's copy has only in-frame clones and leaves some out. This table holds about 57,000 clones, roughly nine tenths found once. The sample originates from a study of T cell changes during pregnancy in multiple sclerosis. This TCR was sampled from a female donor with multiple sclerosis, enrolled in a pregnancy study. This material consisted of CD4+ T cells from peripheral blood mononuclear cells, taken in the second trimester of pregnancy.

The CDR3 nucleotides are TGTGCCACCGCACGACCCTTGACAGGTGCCCACACACCAGATACGCAGTATTTT. It is translated as CATARPLTGAHTPDTQYF. This rearrangement joins TRBV27 to TRBJ2-3, with a tentative D call TRBD1 (6 bases). Germline loops: CDR1 MNHEY, CDR2 SMNVEV (reference sequence). This CDR3 has 18 residues. Between the trimmed V and J ends, which lost 10 bases and 4 bases, there was a span of 30 bases.